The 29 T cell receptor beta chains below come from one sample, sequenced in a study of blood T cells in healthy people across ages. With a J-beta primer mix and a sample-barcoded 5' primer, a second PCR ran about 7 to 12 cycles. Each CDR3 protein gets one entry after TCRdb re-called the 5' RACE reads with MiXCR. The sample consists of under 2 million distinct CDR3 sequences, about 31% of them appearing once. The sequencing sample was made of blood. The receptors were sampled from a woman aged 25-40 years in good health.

The CDR3 spells CASSLDSTYYEQYF. The DNA of the CDR3 is TGCGCCAGCAGCTTGGACAGCACTTACTACGAGCAGTACTTC. V usage is TRBV5-1 and J usage is TRBJ2-7; no firm D call. V lost 0 bases and J 3 bases, leaving 10 bases between the germline ends. This CDR3 contains 14 residues. The V gene's germline CDR1 is SGHRS and CDR2 YFSETQ.

This CDR3 is CASSQVRSTQYF. In DNA form, the CDR3 reads TGTGCCAGCAGCCAAGTACGGAGTACGCAGTATTTT. This chain connects TRBV3-1 to TRBJ2-3; D ambiguous. The CDR3 is made up of 12 amino acids. Per germline, CDR1 LGHDT and CDR2 YNNKEL (reference sequence). The V end lost 1 base, the J end lost 8 bases, and 7 bases lay between the germline ends.

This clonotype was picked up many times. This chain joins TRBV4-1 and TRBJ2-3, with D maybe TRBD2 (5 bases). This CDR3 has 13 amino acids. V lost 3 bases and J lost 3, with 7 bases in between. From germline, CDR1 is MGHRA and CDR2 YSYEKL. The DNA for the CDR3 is TGCGCCAGCAGCCAGCGGACTACAGATACGCAGTATTTT. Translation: CASSQRTTDTQYF.

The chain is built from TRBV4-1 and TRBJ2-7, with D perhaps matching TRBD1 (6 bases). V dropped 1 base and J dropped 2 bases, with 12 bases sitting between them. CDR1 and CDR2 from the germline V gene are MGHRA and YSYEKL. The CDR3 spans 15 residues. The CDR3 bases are TGCGCCAGCAGCCAAGCTAGCAGGGGAACCTACGAGCAGTACTTC. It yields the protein CASSQASRGTYEQYF.

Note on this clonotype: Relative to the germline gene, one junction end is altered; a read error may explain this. The CDR3 loop reads CASSIAGVGYEQYF. The CDR3 DNA reads TGTGCCAGCAGTATAGCGGGAGTAGGCTACGAGCAGTACTTC. The chain carries TRBV12-3 or TRBV12-4 and TRBJ2-7, with 9 nucleotides matching TRBD2. The CDR3 runs 14 residues.

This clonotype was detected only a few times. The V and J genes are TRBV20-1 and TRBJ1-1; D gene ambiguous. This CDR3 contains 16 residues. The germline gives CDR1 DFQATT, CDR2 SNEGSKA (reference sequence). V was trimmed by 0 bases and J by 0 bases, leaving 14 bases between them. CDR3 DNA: TGCAGTGCTAGAGATATTCTGTCCCCCATGAACACTGAAGCTTTCTTT. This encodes CSARDILSPMNTEAFF.

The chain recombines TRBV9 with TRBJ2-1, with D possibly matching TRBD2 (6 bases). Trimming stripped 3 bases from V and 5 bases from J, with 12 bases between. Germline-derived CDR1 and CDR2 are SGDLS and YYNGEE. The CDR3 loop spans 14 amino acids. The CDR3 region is CASSASANNNEQFF. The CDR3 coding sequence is TGTGCCAGCAGCGCTAGCGCGAACAACAATGAGCAGTTCTTC.

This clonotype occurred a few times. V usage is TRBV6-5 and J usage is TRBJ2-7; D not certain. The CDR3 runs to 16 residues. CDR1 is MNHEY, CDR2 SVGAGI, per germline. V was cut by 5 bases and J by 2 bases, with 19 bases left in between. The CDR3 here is CASSPRGPGRPYEQYF. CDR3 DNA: TGTGCCAGCAGTCCCCGCGGCCCCGGCAGGCCCTACGAGCAGTACTTC.

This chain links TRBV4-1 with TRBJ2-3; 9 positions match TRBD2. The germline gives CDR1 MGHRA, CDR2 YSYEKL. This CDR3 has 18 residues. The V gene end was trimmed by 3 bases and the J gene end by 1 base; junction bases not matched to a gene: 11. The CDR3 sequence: CASSHHKLAGHGTDTQYF. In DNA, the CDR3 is TGCGCCAGCAGCCACCACAAGCTAGCGGGGCATGGCACAGATACGCAGTATTTT.

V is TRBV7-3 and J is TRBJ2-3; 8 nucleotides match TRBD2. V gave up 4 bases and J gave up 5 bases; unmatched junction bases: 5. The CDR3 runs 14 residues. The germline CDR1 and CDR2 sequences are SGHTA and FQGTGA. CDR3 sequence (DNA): TGTGCCAGCAGCTCAACGGGAGGGCAAGATACGCAGTATTTT. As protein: CASSSTGGQDTQYF.

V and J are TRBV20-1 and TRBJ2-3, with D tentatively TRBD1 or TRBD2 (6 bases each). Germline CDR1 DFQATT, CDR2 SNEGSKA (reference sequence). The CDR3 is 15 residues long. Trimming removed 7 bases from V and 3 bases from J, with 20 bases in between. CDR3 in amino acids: CSVGGGPGATDTQYF. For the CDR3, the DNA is TGCAGTGTCGGAGGGGGACCCGGGGCGACAGATACGCAGTATTTT.

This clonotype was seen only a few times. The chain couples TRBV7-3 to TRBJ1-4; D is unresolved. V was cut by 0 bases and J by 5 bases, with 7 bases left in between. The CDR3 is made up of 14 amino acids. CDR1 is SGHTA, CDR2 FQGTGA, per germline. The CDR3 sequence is CASSLTAVNEKLFF. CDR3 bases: TGTGCCAGCAGCTTAACGGCGGTAAATGAAAAACTGTTTTTT.

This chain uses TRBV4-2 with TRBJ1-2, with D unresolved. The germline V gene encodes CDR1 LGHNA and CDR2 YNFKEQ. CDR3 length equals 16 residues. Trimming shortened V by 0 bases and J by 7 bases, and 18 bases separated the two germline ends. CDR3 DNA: TGTGCCAGCAGCCAAGATTCCCTAGCAGGCGGTCTTGGCTACACCTTC. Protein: CASSQDSLAGGLGYTF.

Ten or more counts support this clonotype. The CDR3 spells CSVEDLGDSAAETQYF. DNA for the CDR3: TGCAGCGTTGAAGATCTGGGGGACAGCGCGGCTGAGACCCAGTACTTC. This rearrangement joins TRBV29-1 to TRBJ2-5; 7 bases agree with TRBD1. Germline V CDR1 and CDR2: SQVTM, ANQGSEA. This CDR3 is 16 amino acids long. V was clipped by 0 bases and J by 5 bases; unmatched bases: 12.

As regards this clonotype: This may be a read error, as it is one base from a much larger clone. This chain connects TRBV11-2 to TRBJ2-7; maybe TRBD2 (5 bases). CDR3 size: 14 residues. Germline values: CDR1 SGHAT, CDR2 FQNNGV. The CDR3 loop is CASSLEPSSYERYF. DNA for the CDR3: TGTGCCAGCAGCTTAGAACCTAGCTCCTACGAGCGGTACTTC.

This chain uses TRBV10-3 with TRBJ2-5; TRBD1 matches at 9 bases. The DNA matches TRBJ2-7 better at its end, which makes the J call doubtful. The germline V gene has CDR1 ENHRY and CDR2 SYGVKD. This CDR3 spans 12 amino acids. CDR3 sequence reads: CAIRTGAYEQYF. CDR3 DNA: TGTGCCATTAGGACAGGGGCCTACGAGCAGTACTTC.

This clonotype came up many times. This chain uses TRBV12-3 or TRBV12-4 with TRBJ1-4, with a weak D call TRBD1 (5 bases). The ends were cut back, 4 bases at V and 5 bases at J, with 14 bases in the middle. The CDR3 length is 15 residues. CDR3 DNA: TGTGCCAGCAGTTCCCAAGGGGCAGCAAATGAAAAACTGTTTTTT. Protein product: CASSSQGAANEKLFF.

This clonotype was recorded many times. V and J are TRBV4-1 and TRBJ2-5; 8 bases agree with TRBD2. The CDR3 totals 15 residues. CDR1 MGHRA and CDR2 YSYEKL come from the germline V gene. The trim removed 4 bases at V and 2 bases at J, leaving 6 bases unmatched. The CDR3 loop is CASSRYGGGQETQYF. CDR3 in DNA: TGCGCCAGCAGCCGCTACGGGGGGGGTCAAGAGACCCAGTACTTC.

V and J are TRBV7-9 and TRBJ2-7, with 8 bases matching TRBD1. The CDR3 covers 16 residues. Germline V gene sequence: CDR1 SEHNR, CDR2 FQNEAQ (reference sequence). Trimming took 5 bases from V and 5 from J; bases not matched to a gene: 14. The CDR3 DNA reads TGTGCCAGCAGCCTTCAGAGGGGGGACAGGTCTCACGAGCAGTACTTC. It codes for CASSLQRGDRSHEQYF. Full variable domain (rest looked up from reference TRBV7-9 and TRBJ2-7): DTGVSQNPRHKITKRGQNVTFRCDPISEHNRLYWYRQTLGQGPEFLTYFQNEAQLEKSRLLSDRFSAERPKGSFSTLEIQRTEQGDSAMYLCASSLQRGDRSHEQYFGPGTRLTVT.

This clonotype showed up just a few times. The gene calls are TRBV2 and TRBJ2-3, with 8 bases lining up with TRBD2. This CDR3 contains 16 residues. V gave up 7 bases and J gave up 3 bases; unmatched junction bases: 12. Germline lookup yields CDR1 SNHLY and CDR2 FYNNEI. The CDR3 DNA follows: TGTGCCAGCAACAGGCGGCTAGCGGGCAAGACAGATACGCAGTATTTT. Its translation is CASNRRLAGKTDTQYF.

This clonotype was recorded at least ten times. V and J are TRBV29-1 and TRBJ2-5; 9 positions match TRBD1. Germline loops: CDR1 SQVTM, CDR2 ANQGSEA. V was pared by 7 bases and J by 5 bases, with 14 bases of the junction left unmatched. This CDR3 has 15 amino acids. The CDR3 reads CSAGRVQGAKETQYF. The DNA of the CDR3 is TGCAGCGCCGGTAGGGTACAGGGGGCCAAGGAGACCCAGTACTTC.

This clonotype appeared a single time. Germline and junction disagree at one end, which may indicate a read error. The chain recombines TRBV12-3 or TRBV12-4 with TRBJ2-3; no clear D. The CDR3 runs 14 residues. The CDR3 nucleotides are TGTACCAGCAGCTTAACTCGAATGGAAGATACGCAGTATTTT. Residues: CTSSLTRMEDTQYF.

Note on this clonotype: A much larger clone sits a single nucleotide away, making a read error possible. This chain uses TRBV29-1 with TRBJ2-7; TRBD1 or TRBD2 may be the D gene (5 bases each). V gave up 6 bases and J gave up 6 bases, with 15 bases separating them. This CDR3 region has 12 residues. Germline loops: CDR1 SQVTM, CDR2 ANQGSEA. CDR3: CSVGLAGSEQYF. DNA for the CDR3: TGCAGCGTGGGGTTAGCAGGGAGCGAGCAGTACTTC.

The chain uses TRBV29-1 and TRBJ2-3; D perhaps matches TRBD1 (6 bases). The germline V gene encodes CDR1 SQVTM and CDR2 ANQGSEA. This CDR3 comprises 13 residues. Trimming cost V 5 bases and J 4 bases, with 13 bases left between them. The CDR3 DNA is TGCAGCGTTCACAGGGTCGCCTCAGATACGCAGTATTTT. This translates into CSVHRVASDTQYF.

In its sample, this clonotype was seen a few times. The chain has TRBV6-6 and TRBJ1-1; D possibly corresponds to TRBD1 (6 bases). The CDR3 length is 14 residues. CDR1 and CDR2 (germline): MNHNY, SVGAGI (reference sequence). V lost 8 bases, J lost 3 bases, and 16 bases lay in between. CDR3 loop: CASLGGHTDTEAFF. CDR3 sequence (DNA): TGTGCCAGCCTCGGGGGGCATACGGACACTGAAGCTTTCTTT.

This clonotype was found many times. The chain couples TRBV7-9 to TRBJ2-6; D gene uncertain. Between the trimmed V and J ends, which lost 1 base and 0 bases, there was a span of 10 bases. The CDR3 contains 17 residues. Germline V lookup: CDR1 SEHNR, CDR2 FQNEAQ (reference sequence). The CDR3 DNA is TGTGCCAGCAGCTTAGGCAGTGTCAGCTCTGGGGCCAACGTCCTGACTTTC. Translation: CASSLGSVSSGANVLTF.

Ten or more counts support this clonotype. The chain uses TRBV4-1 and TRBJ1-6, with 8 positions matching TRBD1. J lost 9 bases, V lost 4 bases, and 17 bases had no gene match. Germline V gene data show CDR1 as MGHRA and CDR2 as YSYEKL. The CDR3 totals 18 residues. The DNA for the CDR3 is TGCGCCAGCAGCCCCTCACAAACAGGGGGTGGATATGCTTCACCCCTCCACTTT. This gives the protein CASSPSQTGGGYASPLHF.

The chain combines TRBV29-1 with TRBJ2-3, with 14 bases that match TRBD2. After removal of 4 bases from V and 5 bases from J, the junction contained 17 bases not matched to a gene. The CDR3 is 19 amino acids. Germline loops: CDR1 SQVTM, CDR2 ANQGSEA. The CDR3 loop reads CSVVGAGTSGGLVGDTQYF. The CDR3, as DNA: TGCAGCGTTGTCGGGGCTGGGACTAGCGGGGGTTTAGTGGGAGATACGCAGTATTTT.

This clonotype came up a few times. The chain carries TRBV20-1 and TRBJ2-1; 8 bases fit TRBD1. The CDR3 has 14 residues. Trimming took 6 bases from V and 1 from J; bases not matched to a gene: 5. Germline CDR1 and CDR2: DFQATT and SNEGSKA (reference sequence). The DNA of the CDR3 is TGCAGTGCGCGGACAGGGATGTCCTACAATGAGCAGTTCTTC. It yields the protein CSARTGMSYNEQFF.